This T cell receptor beta chain comes out of a study of OX40 agonist ivuxolimab in advanced cancers. Turning to the study itself: Every patient in dose escalation had hepatocellular carcinoma, melanoma, renal cell or head and neck cancer. Study results and limitations: Some nonresponders additionally presented with little normalized T-cell clonal expansion.

Only in-frame clones appear in the TCRdb table, and some are missing; sequencing was by immunoSEQ multiplex PCR. The repertoire has around 100,000 clones, about 91% of them found once; the top ten carry under 0.65%. For this clone: Its antigen remains unknown.

The CDR3 extends over 14 amino acids. From germline, CDR1 is ENHRY and CDR2 SYGVKD. V lost 3 bases, J lost 4 bases, and 13 bases lay in between. Peripheral blood came from all dose cohorts at three timepoints. The TCR originated in an adult with an advanced solid tumor such as melanoma, head and neck, liver or kidney cancer. The sequenced sample was CD4+ or CD8+ T cells sorted from blood, obtained in a trial of the OX40 agonist ivuxolimab. The V gene is TRBV10-3, the J gene TRBJ2-7, with D tentatively TRBD1 (5 bases). CDR3: CAISEQALSYEQYF. The CDR3 DNA reads as TGTGCCATCAGTGAACAGGCTTTGTCTTACGAGCAGTACTTC.